A selection of T cell receptor beta chains follows, all from one sample in a study of PD-1 blockade in mismatch repair-deficient tumors. Clones were read by immunoSEQ multiplex PCR, and TCRdb kept only the in-frame ones, dropping some. The sample shows about 34,000 clones, 65% to 85% of them seen only once. The specimen was PBMCs, collected 6 weeks after starting pembrolizumab. These TCRs come from an adult with mismatch repair-deficient cancer. The CDR3 runs from the conserved cysteine through the conserved F or W. A D gene is named only where the DNA matches it firmly. The size of a clone is reported for some rows only, either as once, few or many, or as a class for expanded clones.

clone size	J gene	V gene	D gene	CDR3 DNA	CDR3 protein
.	TRBJ2-5	TRBV2	.	TGTGCCAGCCGATCTGAACCCAACCGAGAAGAGACCCAGTACTTC	CASRSEPNREETQYF
.	TRBJ2-1	TRBV10-2	.	TGCGCCAGCAGTGAGGAAATAGCGGTTACGAATGAGCAGTTCTTC	CASSEEIAVTNEQFF
.	TRBJ2-5	TRBV5-1	TRBD2	TGCGCCAGCAGCCCCTCCCAAACTAGCGGGAGTGAGACCCAGTACTTC	CASSPSQTSGSETQYF
.	TRBJ1-3	TRBV19	.	TGTGCCAGTAGTATCGCGACAGGTAGCTCTGGAAACACCATATATTTT	CASSIATGSSGNTIYF
.	TRBJ2-7	TRBV5-1	.	TGCGCCAGCAGCTTGGTTGCAGGTAGCTACGAGCAGTACTTC	CASSLVAGSYEQYF
.	TRBJ2-7	TRBV10-3	.	TGTGCCATCAGTGAATACGAGGGAGTAAACGAGCAGTACTTC	CAISEYEGVNEQYF
.	TRBJ2-1	TRBV30	TRBD2	TGTGCCTGGAGCGATGGGAGGGTGAGGTATGAGCAGTTCTTC	CAWSDGRVRYEQFF
few	TRBJ2-7	TRBV5-4	TRBD1	TGTGCCAGCAGCTCAGGGGGCTTCACATCCTACGAGCAGTACTTC	CASSSGGFTSYEQYF
.	TRBJ1-2	TRBV21-1	.	TGTGCCAGCAGCAGGATGGAGTGGGGCTACACCTTC	CASSRMEWGYTF
.	TRBJ1-1	TRBV19	TRBD1	TGTGCCAGTAGACGGACAGGGCAAGGCACTGAAGCTTTCTTT	CASRRTGQGTEAFF
.	TRBJ2-1	TRBV2	.	TGTGCCAGCATAGCGGAGCCTTCGTACAATGAGCAGTTCTTC	CASIAEPSYNEQFF
.	TRBJ1-2	TRBV6-5	.	TGTGCCAGCAGTTACTCAGGGGAGGGTGACTATGGCTACACCTTC	CASSYSGEGDYGYTF
.	TRBJ2-3	TRBV2	.	TGTGCCAGCAGTGAAGAGGAGCGGGTTAGCGATACGCAGTATTTT	CASSEEERVSDTQYF
.	TRBJ2-1	TRBV5-1	TRBD2	TGCGCCAGCAGCAAAGGACTAGTCGTCGGGTCCTACAATGAGCAGTTCTTC	CASSKGLVVGSYNEQFF
.	TRBJ2-5	TRBV6-1	TRBD1	TGTGCCAGCAGAAGACCGGGACAGGGGAAAGAGACCCAGTACTTC	CASRRPGQGKETQYF
.	TRBJ1-1	TRBV19	.	TGTGCCAGTAGTTCGGTGAGACTTGAAGCTTTCTTT	CASSSVRLEAFF